Below are 11 T cell receptor beta chains sequenced from a single sample in a study of T cell responses to AZD1222 COVID-19 vaccine (TCRdb year 2021). Library prep was done by the immunoSEQ multiplex PCR assay. Entries here come from immuneACCESS through TCRdb and include only in-frame sequences with V and J called. Some clones fail to appear in such tables; in the studies checked, an unresolved V gene covers under half of the shortfall, and the cause of the remainder is unknown. This sample holds about 150,000 clones; nearly 90% were observed only once. The ten largest account for 5% to 5.5% of the sample. The time point label on this specimen signifies: baseline before first vaccination. The source was peripheral blood, collected on day 0 of AZD1222 vaccination. The receptors derive from an adult in good health.

This clone was picked up one time. This sequence joins TRBV6-4 and TRBJ1-2; TRBD1 matches at 8 bases. The CDR3 runs 15 residues. J lost 6 bases, V lost 2 bases, and 8 bases had no gene match. Germline V gene lookup returns CDR1 MRHNA and CDR2 SNTAGT. In nucleotides, the CDR3 is TGTGCCAGCAGTGACGATGGGACAGGTGTCGATGGCTACACCTTC. Protein: CASSDDGTGVDGYTF.

The chain employs TRBV7-6 and TRBJ1-1, with D perhaps matching TRBD1 (5 bases). Germline V gene lookup returns CDR1 SGHVS and CDR2 FNYEAQ. The V gene lost 4 bases and the J gene lost 2 bases, with 11 bases spanning the gap. The CDR3 loop spans 14 amino acids. CDR3 protein: CASSWGRGNTEAFF. The DNA of the CDR3 is TGTGCCAGCAGCTGGGGACGGGGAAACACTGAAGCTTTCTTT.

J is TRBJ2-3 and V is TRBV18; 9 bases fit TRBD2. CDR1 KGHSH and CDR2 LQKENI come from the germline V gene. The V gene end was trimmed by 2 bases and the J gene end by 2 bases; junction bases not matched to a gene: 2. The CDR3 runs to 15 residues. CDR3 region: CASSPASGTTDTQYF. CDR3 coding DNA: TGTGCCAGCTCACCAGCTAGCGGGACCACAGATACGCAGTATTTT.

The CDR3 spells CASSLQGQGVKDTQYF. CDR3 sequence (DNA): TGCGCCAGCAGCCTACAGGGACAGGGGGTGAAAGATACGCAGTATTTT. This chain uses TRBV5-1 with TRBJ2-3; 11 positions agree with TRBD1. Looked up from germline, CDR1 is SGHRS and CDR2 is YFSETQ. V shed 4 bases, J shed 5 bases, and the junction held 9 bases outside the gene matches. The CDR3 totals 16 residues.

V gene TRBV5-4 combines with J gene TRBJ2-5; no reliable D call. Trimming took off 2 bases at V and 1 base at J, with 0 bases between the two ends. The CDR3 length is 11 residues. Germline V lookup: CDR1 SGHNT, CDR2 YYREEE (reference sequence). CDR3 bases: TGTGCCAGCAGCTTCCAAGAGACCCAGTACTTC. It yields the protein CASSFQETQYF.

This sequence joins TRBV3-1 (or the pseudogene TRBV3-2) and TRBJ2-1; the match to TRBD2 covers 15 bases. Per germline, CDR1 LGHDT and CDR2 YNNKEL (reference sequence). Trimming removed 4 bases from V and 3 bases from J; junction bases left unmatched: 13. The CDR3 consists of 20 residues. CDR3 sequence: CASSPEGTGLAGGYYNEQFF. The DNA of the CDR3 is TGTGCCAGCAGCCCCGAAGGAACGGGACTAGCGGGAGGTTACTACAATGAGCAGTTCTTC.

The genes are TRBV19 and TRBJ1-2; 9 bases fit TRBD1. The CDR3 loop spans 15 amino acids. Trimming took 3 bases from V and 9 from J; bases not matched to a gene: 11. The germline CDR1 and CDR2 sequences are LNHDA and SQIVND (reference sequence). The CDR3 reads CASSISTGGEYSYTF. The CDR3 DNA follows: TGTGCCAGTAGTATTTCTACAGGGGGCGAGTACAGCTACACCTTC. Combining the CDR3 with reference TRBV19 and TRBJ1-2 gives the whole variable domain DGGITQSPKYLFRKEGQNVTLSCEQNLNHDAMYWYRQDPGQGLRLIYYSQIVNDFQKGDIAEGYSVSREKKESFPLTVTSAQKNPTAFYLCASSISTGGEYSYTFGSGTRLTVV.

The V and J genes are TRBV7-2 and TRBJ2-1; a possible D gene is TRBD1 (5 bases). Germline V gene lookup returns CDR1 SGHTA and CDR2 FQGNSA. This CDR3 spans 16 amino acids. V was cut by 6 bases and J by 0 bases, with 15 bases left in between. The CDR3 DNA reads TGTGCCAGCAGGACGCAGGGAAGGAGCTCCTACAATGAGCAGTTCTTC. Its protein product is CASRTQGRSSYNEQFF.

The chain carries TRBV4-3 and TRBJ2-3; D tentatively reads TRBD1 or TRBD2 (7 bases each). CDR1 is LGHNA and CDR2 is YSLEER in the germline V gene. This CDR3 contains 16 residues. The ends were cut back, 0 bases at V and 3 bases at J, with 13 bases in the middle. In DNA form, the CDR3 reads TGCGCCAGCAGCCAAGACCGACAGGGAGGGACAGATACGCAGTATTTT. Its protein product is CASSQDRQGGTDTQYF.

The chain links TRBV9 to TRBJ2-3; TRBD2 agrees at 9 bases. The ends lost 0 bases at V and 2 bases at J; junction bases unmatched: 7. The CDR3 runs 17 residues. Germline V gene data show CDR1 as SGDLS and CDR2 as YYNGEE. CDR3 protein: CASSVGGGLAHTDTQYF. The CDR3 DNA follows: TGTGCCAGCAGCGTAGGAGGGGGACTAGCCCACACAGATACGCAGTATTTT. Complete variable domain (other parts from reference TRBV9 and TRBJ2-3): DSGVTQTPKHLITATGQRVTLRCSPRSGDLSVYWYQQSLDQGLQFLIQYYNGEERAKGNILERFSAQQFPDLHSELNLSSLELGDSALYFCASSVGGGLAHTDTQYFGPGTRLTVL.

The chain employs TRBV25-1 and TRBJ2-1; the match to TRBD1 covers 8 bases. Germline CDR1 is MGHDK and CDR2 is SYGVNS. Trimming took 7 bases from V and 7 from J; bases not matched to a gene: 0. The CDR3 covers 11 residues. CDR3 loop: CASNRGNEQFF. Written as DNA, the CDR3 is TGTGCCAGCAACAGGGGGAATGAGCAGTTCTTC.